One and the same sample provided the 17 T cell receptor beta chains below, sequenced in a study of radiotherapy plus CTLA-4 blockade in lung cancer. Profiled with immunoSEQ multiplex PCR; TCRdb holds only in-frame clones, not every one. The table includes 90,000 to 100,000 clones, roughly 79% detected once. The sequences come from peripheral blood, collected from a patient treated with radiotherapy plus ipilimumab. All receptors derive from a human donor with non-small cell lung cancer who had a partial response to radiotherapy plus ipilimumab. Some clones in this sample may be carry-over from other donors' samples.

This rearrangement joins TRBV19 to TRBJ2-1, with TRBD2 identical over 11 bases. The germline V gene has CDR1 LNHDA and CDR2 SQIVND (reference sequence). Unmatched junction bases numbered 7, after V lost 5 bases and J lost 7 bases. The CDR3 is 15 amino acids. CDR3 protein: CASSFASGGPNEQFF. CDR3 DNA sequence: TGTGCCAGTAGTTTCGCTAGCGGGGGGCCTAATGAGCAGTTCTTC.

This clone appeared a few times. The chain has TRBV5-6 and TRBJ2-3; no firm D call. V was pared by 7 bases and J by 1 base, with 13 bases between. The CDR3 spans 14 residues. Germline V gene lookup returns CDR1 SGHDT and CDR2 YYEEEE. This chain's CDR3 is CASQSLAGTDTQYF. In DNA, the CDR3 is TGTGCCAGCCAATCACTCGCGGGCACAGATACGCAGTATTTT. The entire variable domain, with the rest obtained from reference TRBV5-6 and TRBJ2-3, is as follows: DAGVTQSPTHLIKTRGQQVTLRCSPKSGHDTVSWYQQALGQGPQFIFQYYEEEERQRGNFPDRFSGHQFPNYSSELNVNALLLGDSALYLCASQSLAGTDTQYFGPGTRLTVL.

In this sample, this clone turned up a few times. The chain couples TRBV9 to TRBJ2-3, with 11 bases identical to TRBD2. The ends lost 0 bases at V and 6 bases at J; junction bases unmatched: 12. This CDR3 contains 18 residues. Germline loops: CDR1 SGDLS, CDR2 YYNGEE. CDR3 sequence: CASSVAGTSGASGDTQYF. The CDR3 bases are TGTGCCAGCAGCGTAGCCGGGACTAGCGGAGCCTCTGGGGATACGCAGTATTTT.

CDR3 sequence reads: CASSLAGQGGNTQYF. The CDR3 nucleotides read TGTGCCAGCAGCTTAGCGGGACAGGGGGGGAATACGCAGTATTTT. The chain has TRBV7-2 and TRBJ2-3, with 11 bases identical to TRBD1. With 0 bases clipped from V and 7 bases from J, the junction kept 3 bases outside the gene matches. There are 15 residues in the CDR3. Germline V gene data show CDR1 as SGHTA and CDR2 as FQGNSA.

The chain combines TRBV6-1 with TRBJ2-1, with a possible D match to TRBD2 (6 bases). The CDR3 contains 15 residues. Per germline, CDR1 MNHNS and CDR2 SASEGT. The V gene lost 7 bases and the J gene lost 2 bases, with 15 bases spanning the gap. The CDR3 DNA follows: TGTGCCAGCAACCGAAATAGCGGAACCTACAATGAGCAGTTCTTC. This translates into CASNRNSGTYNEQFF.

The gene calls are TRBV13 and TRBJ2-1; weak D call: TRBD2 (7 bases). The germline CDR1 and CDR2 sequences are PRHDT and FYEKMQ (reference sequence). The ends were cut back, 8 bases at V and 6 bases at J, with 14 bases in the middle. The CDR3 is 13 amino acids. CDR3 region: CASGGAVSNEQFF. CDR3 nucleotides: TGTGCCAGCGGGGGGGCAGTGTCCAATGAGCAGTTCTTC.

The rearrangement joins TRBV7-8 to TRBJ2-1; tentatively, D is TRBD2 (6 bases). The CDR3 covers 14 residues. The V gene lost 5 bases and the J gene lost 8 bases, with 16 bases spanning the gap. Germline V gene sequence: CDR1 SGHVS, CDR2 FQNEAQ. The CDR3 nucleotides read TGTGCCAGCAGCGGCCGGGACTTCGAAGATGAGCAGTTCTTC. Translation: CASSGRDFEDEQFF.

The V and J genes are TRBV1 and TRBJ2-2; the table's TRBD2 call for D was not verified on the DNA. TRBV1 corresponds to a pseudogene. The CDR3 has 18 amino acids. The CDR3 sequence: CTSSQDRCPGLVAGELFF. CDR3 DNA sequence: TGCACCAGCAGCCAAGATCGTTGTCCGGGACTAGTAGCCGGGGAGCTGTTTTTT.

This sequence joins TRBV2 and TRBJ2-7; D may be TRBD2 (5 bases). The germline CDR1 and CDR2 sequences are SNHLY and FYNNEI. V dropped 6 bases and J dropped 3 bases, with 12 bases sitting between them. This CDR3 has 13 amino acids. This chain's CDR3 is CASSPTRDYEQYF. CDR3 DNA sequence: TGTGCCAGCAGCCCCACCCGGGACTACGAGCAGTACTTC.

The rearrangement joins TRBV5-1 to TRBJ2-7, with 9 bases aligning to TRBD1. The CDR3 extends over 17 amino acids. J lost 3 bases, V lost 2 bases, and 12 bases had no gene match. CDR1 is SGHRS, CDR2 YFSETQ, per germline. DNA for the CDR3: TGCGCCAGCAGCTTCTCGGGACAGGGTTATGTAAGCTACGAGCAGTACTTC. Encoded protein: CASSFSGQGYVSYEQYF.

This chain joins TRBV28 and TRBJ2-7; perhaps TRBD1 as D (6 bases). Per the germline V gene, CDR1 is MDHEN and CDR2 is SYDVKM. V lost 5 bases and J 11 bases, leaving 19 bases between the germline ends. This CDR3 is built from 13 residues. This CDR3 reads CASSNARLTGKYF. Written as DNA, the CDR3 is TGTGCCAGCAGTAACGCCCGACTGACAGGAAAGTACTTC.

This clone has a handful of counts. The rearrangement uses TRBV6-6 and TRBJ1-4; the match to TRBD1 covers 7 bases. CDR1 MNHNY and CDR2 SVGAGI come from the germline V gene (reference sequence). The CDR3 length is 16 residues. V shed 2 bases, J shed 3 bases, and the junction held 6 bases outside the gene matches. CDR3 region: CASSYPRDSPNEKLFF. The CDR3 DNA reads TGTGCCAGCAGTTACCCCCGGGACAGCCCTAATGAAAAACTGTTTTTT.

The sample holds a few counts of this clone. This chain links TRBV7-9 with TRBJ2-7, with TRBD1 identical over 7 bases. V shed 6 bases and J 7 bases; nucleotides not matched to a gene: 6. Germline CDR1 and CDR2: SEHNR and FQNEAQ (reference sequence). The CDR3 contains 12 residues. The CDR3 loop is CASSKSQGEQYF. DNA of the CDR3: TGTGCCAGCAGTAAATCACAGGGGGAGCAGTACTTC.

The chain combines TRBV7-9 with TRBJ2-7, with D tentatively TRBD1 (7 bases). CDR3 size: 14 residues. Per germline, CDR1 SEHNR and CDR2 FQNEAQ (reference sequence). The V and J ends lost 2 bases and 6 bases respectively, with 14 bases between them. The DNA for the CDR3 is TGTGCCAGCAGCTTATCAGGGGGACTGGGCGAGCAGTACTTC. This sequence encodes CASSLSGGLGEQYF.

This chain connects TRBV10-3 to TRBJ1-5; TRBD1 is a possible D gene (5 bases). The CDR3 extends over 15 amino acids. Germline V CDR1 and CDR2: ENHRY, SYGVKD. The V gene lost 0 bases and the J gene lost 4 bases, with 10 bases spanning the gap. CDR3 in amino acids: CAISESLGRNQPQHF. In DNA, the CDR3 is TGTGCCATCAGTGAGTCTTTGGGGCGTAATCAGCCCCAGCATTTT.

The rearrangement uses TRBV7-3 and TRBJ2-5; TRBD1 might be the D (5 bases). Germline V gene sequence: CDR1 SGHTA, CDR2 FQGTGA. Deletions cut 2 bases from V and 5 bases from J, with 9 bases between. CDR3 length: 13 residues. CDR3: CASSLSRVETQYF. The CDR3 bases are TGTGCCAGCAGCTTATCCAGGGTGGAGACCCAGTACTTC.

This clone appeared once. CDR3 amino acids: CASSLLGPGGARNTEAFF. In nucleotides, the CDR3 is TGTGCCAGCAGTTTATTAGGGCCAGGGGGCGCGAGGAACACTGAAGCTTTCTTT. This chain uses TRBV28 with TRBJ1-1; TRBD1 matches at 8 bases. J was trimmed by 1 base and V by 1 base; bases with no gene match: 11. Germline V gene data show CDR1 as MDHEN and CDR2 as SYDVKM. The CDR3 length is 18 residues.